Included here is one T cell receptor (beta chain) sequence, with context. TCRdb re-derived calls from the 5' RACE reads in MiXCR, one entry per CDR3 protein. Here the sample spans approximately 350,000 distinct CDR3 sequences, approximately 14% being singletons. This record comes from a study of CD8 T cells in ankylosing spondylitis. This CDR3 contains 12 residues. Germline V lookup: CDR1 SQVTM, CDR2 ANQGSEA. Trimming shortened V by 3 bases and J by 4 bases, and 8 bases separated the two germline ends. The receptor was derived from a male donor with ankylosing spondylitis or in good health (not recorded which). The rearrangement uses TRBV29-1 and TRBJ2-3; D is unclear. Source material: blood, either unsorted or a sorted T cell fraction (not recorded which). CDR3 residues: CSVDLSSDTQYF. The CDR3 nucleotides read TGCAGCGTTGACCTCAGCTCAGATACGCAGTATTTT.